The sequence of this TCR beta chain was determined in a study of identical twins. This CDR3 has 15 amino acids. CDR1 is LNHDA, CDR2 SQIVND, per germline (reference sequence). Trimming cost V 6 bases and J 0 bases, with 15 bases left between them. A note on this clonotype: The antigen is unknown.

TCRdb reanalysed the 5' RACE reads using MiXCR and keeps one entry per CDR3 protein. The table shows a few hundred thousand distinct CDR3 sequences, with 7% to 9.5% occurring only once. Points from the study as a whole: The more abundant beta clonotypes in cord blood had fewer insertions, and memory repertoires did not show this.

The sequence was obtained from a woman aged 45 to 65 in good health. The genes are TRBV19 and TRBJ2-7; D is tentatively TRBD1 or TRBD2 (5 bases each). The sample taken for sequencing was naive T cells sorted from blood. This CDR3 reads CASSPGPLFSYEQYF. The CDR3 DNA reads as TGTGCCAGTAGCCCGGGACCACTTTTCTCCTACGAGCAGTACTTC.